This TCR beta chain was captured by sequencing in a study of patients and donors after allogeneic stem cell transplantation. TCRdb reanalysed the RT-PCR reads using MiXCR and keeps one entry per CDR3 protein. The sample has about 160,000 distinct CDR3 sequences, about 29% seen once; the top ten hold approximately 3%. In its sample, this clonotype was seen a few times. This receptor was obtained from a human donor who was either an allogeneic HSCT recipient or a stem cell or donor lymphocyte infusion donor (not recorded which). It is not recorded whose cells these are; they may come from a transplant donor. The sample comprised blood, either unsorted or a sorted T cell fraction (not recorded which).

The CDR3 reads CSAPGRGQFHF. CDR3 nucleotide sequence: TGCAGTGCCCCTGGGAGAGGACAGTTCCACTTT. The chain links TRBV20-1 to TRBJ1-6; tentatively, D is TRBD1 (6 bases). V dropped 6 bases and J dropped 17 bases, with 17 bases sitting between them. The CDR3 totals 11 residues. The V gene's germline CDR1 is DFQATT and CDR2 SNEGSKA (reference sequence).